A selection of T cell receptor beta chains follows, all from one sample in a study of T cells in Graves' hyperthyroidism and ophthalmopathy. TCRdb recomputed calls from the multiplex PCR reads with MiXCR, one row per CDR3 protein. There are about 350,000 distinct CDR3 sequences in the sample; approximately 15% occur only once, and just under 25% lies in the top ten. The sequenced material came from blood. These receptors all stem from a woman in her 30s with Graves' hyperthyroidism. Both conserved end residues are part of each CDR3. Fields, in order: J gene, D gene, clone size, V gene, CDR3 protein, CDR3 DNA. D genes are given only for firm matches. The size entry is marked missing in some rows and otherwise reads once, few, many or a size class.

TRBJ2-7 TRBD2 many TRBV6-1 CASSPGGRSYEQYF TGTGCCAGCAGCCCGGGAGGCCGGTCCTACGAGCAGTACTTC
TRBJ2-5 . . TRBV6-2/TRBV6-3 CASSHISGQETQYF TGTGCCAGCAGTCACATTAGCGGCCAAGAGACCCAGTACTTC
TRBJ1-2 TRBD1 . TRBV20-1 CSAETGDYGYTF TGCAGTGCCGAGACAGGGGACTATGGCTACACCTTC
TRBJ2-5 . few TRBV20-1 CSARTLYETQYF TGCAGTGCTAGAACATTGTACGAGACCCAGTACTTC
TRBJ1-5 . . TRBV4-3 CASSQDFWGNQPQHF TGCGCCAGCAGCCAAGATTTTTGGGGGAATCAGCCCCAGCATTTT
TRBJ2-1 . . TRBV29-1 CSAVDRPGLHPGNEQFF TGCAGCGCCGTAGACAGGCCCGGGCTCCACCCGGGCAATGAGCAGTTCTTC
TRBJ2-1 TRBD2 many TRBV5-1 CASSTSTGTSFFYEQFF TGCGCCAGCAGCACTAGTACCGGGACTAGTTTTTTCTATGAGCAGTTCTTC
TRBJ2-1 . . TRBV4-2 CASSQQRAPNEQFF TGTGCCAGCAGCCAACAAAGGGCCCCCAATGAGCAGTTCTTC
TRBJ1-2 . . TRBV15 CATSRAKGSSPYTF TGTGCCACCAGCAGAGCTAAAGGCAGCTCGCCCTACACCTTC
TRBJ2-1 TRBD1 many TRBV5-1 CASSLNPGGDSYNEQFF TGCGCCAGCAGCTTGAATCCAGGGGGTGACTCCTACAATGAGCAGTTCTTC
TRBJ1-1 . . TRBV19 CASSRGLYRDWNTEAFF TGTGCCAGTAGTCGGGGATTGTACAGGGATTGGAACACTGAAGCTTTCTTT
TRBJ2-7 . few TRBV3-1 CASSQAGQTRTARSEQYF TGTGCCAGCAGCCAAGCCGGGCAGACCCGGACAGCGCGTAGCGAGCAGTACTTC
TRBJ2-4 . . TRBV7-9 CASSLGEGVAKNIQYF TGTGCCAGCAGCTTAGGAGAGGGGGTAGCCAAAAACATTCAGTACTTC
TRBJ1-2 TRBD1 few TRBV6-1 CASSETGPNGYTF TGTGCCAGCAGCGAGACAGGGCCAAACGGCTACACCTTC
TRBJ1-2 TRBD1 few TRBV7-2 CASSSRGDREGYTF TGTGCCAGCAGCTCCCGAGGAGACAGGGAGGGCTACACCTTC
TRBJ2-1 . . TRBV29-1 CSVDRGGDEQFF TGCAGCGTTGACAGGGGAGGGGATGAGCAGTTCTTC
TRBJ2-3 . many TRBV7-9 CASSRKGLTREDTQYF TGTGCCAGCAGCCGCAAGGGGCTGACCCGGGAAGATACGCAGTATTTT
TRBJ2-7 TRBD2 many TRBV7-2 CASSPWTSHGYEQYF TGTGCCAGCAGCCCCTGGACTAGCCATGGCTACGAGCAGTACTTC
TRBJ1-2 . . TRBV20-1 CSARHGYTF TGCAGTGCTAGGCACGGCTACACCTTC
TRBJ2-7 . . TRBV27 CASSRGLATYEQYF TGTGCCAGCAGCCGGGGGCTTGCGACCTACGAGCAGTACTTC
TRBJ1-3 . . TRBV28 CASSLFQGSTGSTIYF TGTGCCAGCAGTTTATTTCAGGGTAGCACTGGAAGCACCATATATTTT
TRBJ1-2 TRBD1 many TRBV12-3/TRBV12-4 CATRPPGQGDYGYTF TGTGCCACCAGACCTCCGGGACAGGGGGACTATGGCTACACCTTC
TRBJ2-1 TRBD1 many TRBV11-2 CASSPPPGQGGYNEQFF TGTGCCAGCAGCCCACCCCCCGGACAGGGCGGGTACAATGAGCAGTTCTTC
TRBJ2-5 . . TRBV20-1 CSAREGGVKTQYF TGCAGTGCTAGAGAGGGGGGAGTGAAGACCCAGTACTTC
TRBJ2-5 . . TRBV30 CAWARTGTQYF TGTGCCTGGGCCCGGACCGGGACCCAGTACTTC
TRBJ2-7 TRBD1 many TRBV7-8 CASSSDRVYEQYF TGTGCCAGCAGCTCAGACAGGGTCTACGAGCAGTACTTC
TRBJ1-3 . many TRBV12-3/TRBV12-4 CASSLMAVSGNTIYF TGTGCCAGCAGTTTGATGGCAGTCTCTGGAAACACCATATATTTT
TRBJ2-3 . . TRBV10-3 CATRTASLTDTQYF TGTGCCACACGGACAGCCAGTTTGACAGATACGCAGTATTTT
TRBJ2-6 . . TRBV9 CASSVPWGGGGGANVLTF TGTGCCAGCAGCGTCCCATGGGGAGGGGGCGGTGGGGCCAACGTCCTGACTTTC
TRBJ2-1 . . TRBV12-3/TRBV12-4 CASRSDGITYNEQFF TGTGCCAGCAGGTCGGACGGGATAACCTACAATGAGCAGTTCTTC
TRBJ1-5 . . TRBV2 CASSVLFHQPQHF TGTGCCAGCAGTGTATTGTTTCATCAGCCCCAGCATTTT